This passage covers 10 T cell receptor beta chains from one sample sequenced in a study of technical replicates of blood from a few donors (dated by TCRdb to about 2017). The library was built by means of the immunoSEQ multiplex PCR assay. This immuneACCESS table, as held by TCRdb, lists in-frame sequences with V and J called but not all clones. Of the missing ones, under half trace to an unresolved V gene in checked studies; the others have no known cause. Across this sample there are some 14,000 clones, with roughly 80% seen only once. In total, the top ten clones hold approximately 11% of the sample. The source material was PBMCs. These receptors were obtained from a human donor in good health.

The chain uses TRBV19 and TRBJ2-1, with 7 bases that match TRBD1. The V and J ends lost 7 bases and 4 bases, in that order; junction bases with no gene match: 7. Germline CDR1 is LNHDA and CDR2 is SQIVND (reference sequence). CDR3 length: 14 residues. CDR3 DNA: TGTGCCAGTAAGCCGGGACAGTGGTACAATGAGCAGTTCTTC. Protein: CASKPGQWYNEQFF. Variable domain in full (rest from reference TRBV19 and TRBJ2-1): DGGITQSPKYLFRKEGQNVTLSCEQNLNHDAMYWYRQDPGQGLRLIYYSQIVNDFQKGDIAEGYSVSREKKESFPLTVTSAQKNPTAFYLCASKPGQWYNEQFFGPGTRLTVL.

The chain joins TRBV19 to TRBJ2-4; 7 bases match TRBD1. J gave up 1 base and V 4 bases, and 4 bases lay outside the gene matches. The CDR3 is 15 amino acids. Germline V gene data show CDR1 as LNHDA and CDR2 as SQIVND (reference sequence). CDR3 protein: CASSTIQGAKNIQYF. Written as DNA, the CDR3 is TGTGCCAGTAGTACCATACAGGGGGCCAAAAACATTCAGTACTTC.

The V gene is TRBV19, the J gene TRBJ2-1; TRBD1 matches 11 bases. The CDR3 extends over 14 amino acids. V was pared by 6 bases and J by 3 bases, with 1 base of the junction left unmatched. Germline lookup yields CDR1 LNHDA and CDR2 SQIVND (reference sequence). CDR3: CASSGTGGYNEQFF. The CDR3 DNA reads as TGTGCCAGTAGCGGGACAGGGGGCTACAATGAGCAGTTCTTC.

V gene TRBV20-1 combines with J gene TRBJ2-7; D is unresolved. Deletions cut 5 bases from V and 5 bases from J, with 7 bases between. The germline CDR1 and CDR2 sequences are DFQATT and SNEGSKA (reference sequence). There are 10 residues in the CDR3. The CDR3 DNA reads as TGCAGTGCTTCAGTCCACGAGCAGTACTTC. Protein: CSASVHEQYF.

This clone was counted once. The chain couples TRBV27 to TRBJ2-5; TRBD1 aligns across 12 bases. The CDR3 extends over 15 amino acids. CDR1 MNHEY and CDR2 SMNVEV come from the germline V gene (reference sequence). Germline trimming cut 4 bases from V and 5 bases from J; bases unmatched to any gene: 5. CDR3 sequence reads: CASSSGTGGIETQYF. CDR3 DNA: TGTGCCAGCAGTTCCGGGACAGGGGGCATTGAGACCCAGTACTTC.

V and J are TRBV7-9 and TRBJ1-1; weak D call: TRBD1 (5 bases). Between the trimmed V and J ends, which lost 5 bases and 4 bases, there was a span of 14 bases. Per germline, CDR1 SEHNR and CDR2 FQNEAQ (reference sequence). The CDR3 is 14 amino acids. The CDR3 DNA reads TGTGCCAGCAGCCCGACCAGGGAGGGCACTGAAGCTTTCTTT. It yields the protein CASSPTREGTEAFF.

The gene calls are TRBV4-2 and TRBJ2-1, with D possibly being TRBD2 (6 bases). Germline lookup yields CDR1 LGHNA and CDR2 YNFKEQ. V gave up 3 bases and J gave up 7 bases, with 22 bases separating them. The CDR3 length is 17 residues. CDR3 residues: CASSQGFGGGTINEQFF. CDR3 nucleotide sequence: TGTGCCAGCAGCCAGGGTTTCGGGGGAGGCACAATTAATGAGCAGTTCTTC.

The chain joins TRBV11-3 to TRBJ2-3; TRBD2 agrees at 13 bases. Germline trimming cut 5 bases from V and 7 bases from J; bases unmatched to any gene: 9. The length of the CDR3 is 16 residues. Germline V gene lookup returns CDR1 SGHNT and CDR2 YENEEA. The CDR3: CASSKGLAGVGNTQYF. The CDR3 nucleotides are TGTGCCAGCAGCAAAGGACTAGCGGGAGTTGGAAATACGCAGTATTTT.

A few counts support this clone. V gene TRBV4-1 combines with J gene TRBJ1-1; TRBD1 matches 8 bases. Germline-derived CDR1 and CDR2 are MGHRA and YSYEKL. With V trimmed by 7 bases and J by 4 bases, 5 bases remained unmatched. The CDR3 has 13 residues. CDR3 amino acids: CASKQGGGTEAFF. As DNA, the CDR3 is TGCGCCAGCAAACAGGGGGGGGGCACTGAAGCTTTCTTT.

The chain recombines TRBV9 with TRBJ1-1; D is possibly TRBD1 (6 bases). Looked up from germline, CDR1 is SGDLS and CDR2 is YYNGEE. Trimming took 0 bases from V and 8 from J, leaving 8 bases between them. This CDR3 is 12 amino acids long. The CDR3 loop reads CASSVAGAEAFF. The CDR3 nucleotides are TGTGCCAGCAGCGTAGCAGGGGCCGAAGCTTTCTTT.